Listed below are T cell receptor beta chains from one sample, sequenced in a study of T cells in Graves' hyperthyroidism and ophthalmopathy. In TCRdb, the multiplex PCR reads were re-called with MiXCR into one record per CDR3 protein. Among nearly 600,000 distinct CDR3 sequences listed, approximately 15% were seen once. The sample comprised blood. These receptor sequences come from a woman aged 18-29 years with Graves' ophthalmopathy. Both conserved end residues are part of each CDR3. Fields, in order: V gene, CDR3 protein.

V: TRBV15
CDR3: CATQPRGEGKTEAFF

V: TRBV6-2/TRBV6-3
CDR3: CASSYGEQNYGYTF

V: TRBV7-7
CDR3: CASSLSSQGFSGANVLTF

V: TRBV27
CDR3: CASSPLSGDTQYF

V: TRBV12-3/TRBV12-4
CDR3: CASSPLGLAGDTQYF

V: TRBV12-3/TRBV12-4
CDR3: CASTRGREDTEAFF

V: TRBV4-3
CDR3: CASSQVTTGGNEQYF

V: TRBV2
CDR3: CASTPQGATEAFF

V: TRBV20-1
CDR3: CSASRLGGKDTQYF

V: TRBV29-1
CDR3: CSVRGRGREVTGELFF

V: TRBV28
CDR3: CASSSIAGLYYEQYF

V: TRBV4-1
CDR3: CASSQDQGVVNTEAFF

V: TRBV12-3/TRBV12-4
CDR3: CASSLALGGYGYTF

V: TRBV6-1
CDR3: CASSTDRVGTEAFF

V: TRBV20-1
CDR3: CSALAGTYNQPQHF

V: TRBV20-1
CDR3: CSARRREIDNEQFF

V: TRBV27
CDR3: CASSLSTPEVNEKLFF

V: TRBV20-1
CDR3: CSATRGAGGDNGYTF

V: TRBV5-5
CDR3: CASSSTITGIGSEKLFF

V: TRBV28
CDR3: CASSPPGASNTEAFF

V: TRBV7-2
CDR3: CASSTSSPLDSYEQYF

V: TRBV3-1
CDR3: CASSQQGGETQYF

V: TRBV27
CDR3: CASSFTGAETQYF

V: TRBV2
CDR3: CASSAGDNEQFF

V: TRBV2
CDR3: CASRVMGLAGETQYF

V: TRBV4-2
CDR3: CASSTNAGGPYEQYF

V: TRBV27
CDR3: CASSPGAVLNQPQHF

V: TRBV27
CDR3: CASSASQGANQPQHF

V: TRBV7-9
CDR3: CASSLGRLGHGNTEAFF